The TCR beta chain under discussion was sequenced for a study of shared clonotypes between healthy human individuals. V lost 2 bases and J lost 4, with 18 bases in between. Germline values: CDR1 MNHEY, CDR2 SVGAGI. CDR3 size: 16 residues. The material for each subset, its genomic DNA, was split evenly across several immunoSEQ plates. Produced via immunoSEQ multiplex PCR; TCRdb's table is partial and in-frame only. This table has 2,500,000 or so clones, around 94% appearing once. This receptor was obtained from a man aged 18 to 35 in good health. The sequencing sample was made of naive CD4+ T cells sorted from blood. Regarding subset: CD45RA+ positively selected. The chain combines TRBV6-5 with TRBJ2-7; D is unclear. The CDR3: CASSYRAVGFTYEQYF. CDR3 nucleotides: TGTGCCAGCAGTTACCGGGCGGTTGGCTTTACGTACGAGCAGTACTTC.